The clone carrying this T cell receptor beta chain was seen more than once but under ten times. The antigen is not known. The CDR3 runs 12 residues. In germline, CDR1 is LNHDA, CDR2 SQIVND (reference sequence). Trimming removed 3 bases at V and 11 bases at J, with 11 bases between. The data were taken from a study of pediatric ulcerative colitis. Study-wide context: Ulcerative colitis patients had pancolitis or left-sided colitis, with confirming histology. General observations from the study: Two patients had blood samples with substantially reduced template counts.

Sequencing depth was up to 500,000 reads per sample. This table comes from immunoSEQ multiplex PCR, and its TCRdb copy is limited to in-frame clones, with some not included. The repertoire includes more than 12,000 clones, about 90% of them detected once, and 0.75% to 1% sits in the top ten. Sequencing was carried out using blood. J is TRBJ1-5 and V is TRBV19; no reliable D call. This TCR was sampled from a boy younger than 18 with moderate ulcerative colitis. CDR3 bases: TGTGCCAGTAGTATCCCGGCGAAGTCCCAGCATTTT. Translating it yields CASSIPAKSQHF. Using reference TRBV19 and TRBJ1-5 for the parts outside the CDR3, the full variable domain is DGGITQSPKYLFRKEGQNVTLSCEQNLNHDAMYWYRQDPGQGLRLIYYSQIVNDFQKGDIAEGYSVSREKKESFPLTVTSAQKNPTAFYLCASSIPAKSQHFGDGTRLSIL.